This TCR beta chain is from a study of T-cell memory formation after mild COVID-19. Study-level results: Those CD4+ clones that contracted were mainly in CM and EM (CD8+ ones in EMRA).

TCRdb passed the 5' RACE reads through MiXCR, listing each CDR3 protein once. Of fewer than 140,000 distinct CDR3 sequences in the sample, roughly 12% were seen once. The CDR3 consists of 11 residues. The germline V gene encodes CDR1 LNHDA and CDR2 SQIVND (reference sequence). Trimming took off 5 bases at V and 3 bases at J, with 5 bases between the two ends. The table lists this clonotype with many counts. Its antigen remains unidentified. The chain carries TRBV19 and TRBJ2-7; D not certain. This sequence was found in an adult woman who had mild COVID-19 (a few samples of this study predate the infection). Cell type and time point are not known. Sequences were obtained from PBMCs or a T cell subset sorted from them (not recorded which). The CDR3 is CASSGDYEQYF. The CDR3 DNA sequence: TGTGCCAGTAGTGGGGACTACGAGCAGTACTTC.